These 27 T cell receptor beta chains were sequenced from one sample in a study of ipilimumab plus nivolumab after autologous stem cell transplantation. Sequencing was performed with immunoSEQ multiplex PCR; in TCRdb, only in-frame clones are kept and a portion is missing. The table records 20,000 to 30,000 clones, around 84% of them present only once. Source: PBMCs, taken in a trial of ipilimumab plus nivolumab as post-transplant consolidation. The receptors here all came from a male donor with diffuse large B-cell lymphoma.

This clone came up a few times. The identical CDR3 is also encoded by other nucleotide sequences in the sample. The gene calls are TRBV2 and TRBJ1-2; D is possibly TRBD1 (6 bases). Per germline, CDR1 SNHLY and CDR2 FYNNEI. This CDR3 region has 13 residues. V lost 1 base and J lost 4, with 7 bases in between. CDR3: CASSEGGAYGYTF. The CDR3 nucleotides are TGTGCCAGCAGTGAAGGGGGGGCCTATGGCTACACCTTC.

V and J are TRBV10-3 and TRBJ2-1; 14 nucleotides line up with TRBD2. Trimming took 2 bases from V and 8 from J; bases not matched to a gene: 11. CDR1 and CDR2 (germline): ENHRY, SYGVKD. The CDR3 is made up of 18 amino acids. CDR3 in DNA: TGTGCCATCAGTGAGCCAGGGACTAGCGGGGGCCTGAAATATGAGCAGTTCTTC. It translates to CAISEPGTSGGLKYEQFF.

The chain uses TRBV6-6 and TRBJ1-4; D not certain. Germline V gives CDR1 MNHNY, CDR2 SVGAGI (reference sequence). V lost 2 bases and J 4 bases, leaving 8 bases between the germline ends. CDR3 size: 14 residues. CDR3 region: CASSYRTLNEKLFF. As DNA, the CDR3 is TGTGCCAGCAGTTACAGGACGCTTAATGAAAAACTGTTTTTT.

A few counts support this clone. The chain combines TRBV11-2 with TRBJ1-1; D remains ambiguous. The V and J ends lost 5 bases and 1 base respectively, with 8 bases between them. CDR1 is SGHAT and CDR2 is FQNNGV in the germline V gene. CDR3 size: 13 residues. The CDR3 region is CASSTRENTEAFF. The CDR3 nucleotides are TGTGCCAGCAGCACACGAGAGAACACTGAAGCTTTCTTT.

V usage is TRBV28 and J usage is TRBJ2-3; 11 bases fit TRBD2. Germline trimming cut 4 bases from V and 1 base from J; bases unmatched to any gene: 4. The CDR3 loop spans 16 amino acids. Germline loops: CDR1 MDHEN, CDR2 SYDVKM. CDR3 sequence: CASSSLAGGRTDTQYF. CDR3 in DNA: TGTGCCAGCAGTTCGCTAGCGGGGGGACGCACAGATACGCAGTATTTT.

This rearrangement joins TRBV27 to TRBJ2-2, with TRBD1 identical over 7 bases. CDR1 is MNHEY and CDR2 is SMNVEV in the germline V gene (reference sequence). V was clipped by 4 bases and J by 3 bases; unmatched bases: 11. The CDR3 runs to 17 residues. The chain's CDR3 is CASSSLRDRLYTGELFF. CDR3 nucleotide sequence: TGTGCCAGCAGTTCTCTGAGGGACAGACTCTACACCGGGGAGCTGTTTTTT.

The chain joins TRBV5-4 to TRBJ2-3, with a tentative D call TRBD2 (6 bases). Germline V gene lookup returns CDR1 SGHNT and CDR2 YYREEE (reference sequence). V dropped 4 bases and J dropped 0 bases, with 15 bases sitting between them. CDR3 length: 16 amino acids. In DNA, the CDR3 is TGTGCCAGCAGCCCCCTGAGGACTACTAGCACAGATACGCAGTATTTT. Translated: CASSPLRTTSTDTQYF.

This clone occurred once. V gene TRBV7-2 combines with J gene TRBJ2-3; possible D gene TRBD2, 5 bases. The CDR3 sequence is 14 residues long. Germline CDR1 SGHTA, CDR2 FQGNSA. V dropped 3 bases and J dropped 4 bases, with 11 bases sitting between them. The CDR3 DNA follows: TGTGCCAGCAGCTTGAGGGTCTCCCCAGATACGCAGTATTTT. Translated, it gives CASSLRVSPDTQYF.

With respect to this clone: The sample holds other DNA sequences that translate to the same CDR3. The chain has TRBV18 and TRBJ1-6; D call uncertain. The CDR3 loop spans 15 amino acids. V lost 6 bases and J 1 base, leaving 10 bases between the germline ends. Germline V gene lookup returns CDR1 KGHSH and CDR2 LQKENI. In DNA, the CDR3 is TGTGCCAGCTCCCCGGACCTGTCCTATAATTCACCCCTCCACTTT. Amino acids: CASSPDLSYNSPLHF.

This chain joins TRBV30 and TRBJ2-7, with 7 bases lining up with TRBD1. This CDR3 has 14 residues. The V segment lost 0 bases and the J segment 1 base; nucleotides outside the gene matches: 3. From germline, CDR1 is GTSNPN and CDR2 SVGIG (reference sequence). The CDR3 sequence: CAWSVGGQSYEQYF. CDR3 DNA sequence: TGTGCCTGGAGTGTAGGGGGACAGTCCTACGAGCAGTACTTC.

This chain uses TRBV7-2 with TRBJ2-5; the match to TRBD2 covers 10 bases. The CDR3 sequence is 13 residues long. Looked up from germline, CDR1 is SGHTA and CDR2 is FQGNSA. V gave up 5 bases and J gave up 5 bases; unmatched junction bases: 2. CDR3 residues: CASSLGLAETQYF. In DNA form, the CDR3 reads TGTGCCAGCAGCCTGGGACTAGCGGAGACCCAGTACTTC.

The chain recombines TRBV28 with TRBJ2-7; TRBD1 matches 9 bases. The CDR3 sequence is 17 residues long. With V trimmed by 3 bases and J by 5 bases, 14 bases remained unmatched. Germline loops: CDR1 MDHEN, CDR2 SYDVKM. This CDR3 is CASSLYPGQGMFHEQYF. The CDR3 bases are TGTGCCAGCAGTTTGTACCCGGGACAGGGTATGTTCCACGAGCAGTACTTC.

V usage is TRBV5-1 and J usage is TRBJ1-2; D perhaps matches TRBD1 (5 bases). This CDR3 contains 13 residues. Germline V gives CDR1 SGHRS, CDR2 YFSETQ. V lost 3 bases, J lost 7 bases, and 13 bases lay in between. The CDR3 here is CASSSAGEGGYTF. The CDR3 nucleotides read TGCGCCAGCAGCTCGGCGGGGGAGGGTGGCTACACCTTC.

Concerning this clone itself: The sample has other DNA sequences that encode this CDR3 too. The V call is TRBV18, the J call TRBJ2-7; a weak D match, TRBD2 (5 bases). This CDR3 comprises 14 residues. V was trimmed by 2 bases and J by 6 bases, leaving 14 bases between them. CDR1 is KGHSH and CDR2 is LQKENI in the germline V gene. CDR3 DNA sequence: TGTGCCAGCTCACCAACGGCAGCGAGCGGCGAGCAGTACTTC. This translates into CASSPTAASGEQYF.

J is TRBJ2-3 and V is TRBV9; no definite D call. CDR1 is SGDLS and CDR2 is YYNGEE in the germline V gene. The V end lost 0 bases, the J end lost 5 bases, and 4 bases lay between the germline ends. The CDR3 consists of 12 residues. For the CDR3, the DNA is TGTGCCAGCAGCGTAGGAATAGATACGCAGTATTTT. Its translation is CASSVGIDTQYF.

The chain recombines TRBV6-1 with TRBJ2-5; no clear D gene. The CDR3 loop spans 14 amino acids. Per germline, CDR1 MNHNS and CDR2 SASEGT. V was pared by 1 base and J by 4 bases, with 10 bases between. CDR3: CASSEGHSGETQYF. DNA of the CDR3: TGTGCCAGCAGTGAAGGGCACTCGGGAGAGACCCAGTACTTC.

The V call is TRBV7-3, the J call TRBJ2-3; 9 positions match TRBD2. CDR1 and CDR2 from the germline V gene are SGHTA and FQGTGA. V dropped 4 bases and J dropped 6; count of bases not matched to a gene: 11. The CDR3 length is 16 residues. CDR3 nucleotides: TGTGCCAGCAGCTCGACAAATCTAGCGGGGAGTGATACGCAGTATTTT. Translated, it gives CASSSTNLAGSDTQYF.

This chain uses TRBV19 with TRBJ2-3; tentative D call: TRBD1 (5 bases). V dropped 9 bases and J dropped 1 base, with 11 bases sitting between them. The CDR3 consists of 13 residues. The germline V gene encodes CDR1 LNHDA and CDR2 SQIVND (reference sequence). CDR3 loop: CASGSRGTDTQYF. The CDR3 coding sequence is TGTGCCAGCGGGTCCAGGGGCACAGATACGCAGTATTTT.

The rearrangement uses TRBV19 and TRBJ2-3; TRBD2 aligns across 9 bases. There are 16 residues in the CDR3. CDR1 LNHDA and CDR2 SQIVND come from the germline V gene (reference sequence). V shed 4 bases and J 4 bases; nucleotides not matched to a gene: 9. The DNA for the CDR3 is TGTGCCAGTAGTAACGGCGGGGGGGCGGGAGCAGATACGCAGTATTTT. Translation gives CASSNGGGAGADTQYF.

The CDR3 region is CASSVGLAGATGELFF. The CDR3, as DNA: TGTGCCAGCAGCGTGGGACTAGCGGGGGCCACCGGGGAGCTGTTTTTT. The chain recombines TRBV9 with TRBJ2-2, with 14 bases that match TRBD2. Losses at the gene ends were 2 bases for V and 4 bases for J; bases not matched to a gene: 1. The germline CDR1 and CDR2 sequences are SGDLS and YYNGEE. This CDR3 has 16 residues.

J is TRBJ2-2 and V is TRBV9, with 8 nucleotides matching TRBD2. CDR3 length: 15 residues. The V segment lost 2 bases and the J segment 7 bases; nucleotides outside the gene matches: 7. Germline assignment: CDR1 SGDLS and CDR2 YYNGEE. This chain's CDR3 is CASSVALAGGGELFF. The CDR3 bases are TGTGCCAGCAGCGTCGCTCTCGCGGGAGGCGGGGAGCTGTTTTTT.

CDR3 loop: CASSVGTGGGDTGELFF. The CDR3 nucleotides are TGTGCCAGCAGCGTCGGGACAGGGGGAGGGGACACCGGGGAGCTGTTTTTT. This chain joins TRBV9 and TRBJ2-2; 11 bases line up with TRBD1. V was pared by 2 bases and J by 3 bases, with 6 bases of the junction left unmatched. CDR3 length: 17 amino acids. The germline V gene has CDR1 SGDLS and CDR2 YYNGEE.

V and J are TRBV5-6 and TRBJ2-1; unclear D gene. CDR3 length: 14 residues. Trimming cost V 0 bases and J 4 bases, with 8 bases left between them. The germline gives CDR1 SGHDT, CDR2 YYEEEE. The CDR3 coding sequence is TGTGCCAGCAGCTTGGCCCGACGGTACAATGAGCAGTTCTTC. It encodes CASSLARRYNEQFF.

This clone was seen a handful of times. The chain couples TRBV7-8 to TRBJ2-2, with D possibly TRBD2 on 7 matching bases. Trimming removed 8 bases from V and 6 bases from J, with 13 bases in between. The germline gives CDR1 SGHVS, CDR2 FQNEAQ. This CDR3 contains 13 residues. The CDR3 nucleotides read TGTGCCAGCGGCCCCGGGGGGCCCGGGGAGCTGTTTTTT. Protein product: CASGPGGPGELFF.

The rearrangement joins TRBV5-1 to TRBJ1-6; D perhaps matches TRBD1 (5 bases). This CDR3 comprises 16 residues. Germline CDR1 reads SGHRS; CDR2 reads YFSETQ. V lost 0 bases and J lost 7, with 14 bases in between. The CDR3 DNA sequence: TGCGCCAGCAGCTTGGAGGGGCGGCCCCCCAATTCACCCCTCCACTTT. Translating it yields CASSLEGRPPNSPLHF.

The CDR3 loop reads CASSSNRGEQYF. The CDR3 bases are TGCGCCAGCAGCTCAAACAGGGGCGAGCAGTACTTC. This sequence joins TRBV5-1 and TRBJ2-7; 7 bases match TRBD1. Trimming removed 3 bases from V and 6 bases from J; junction bases left unmatched: 3. Germline V gene data show CDR1 as SGHRS and CDR2 as YFSETQ. The CDR3 has 12 amino acids.

The chain links TRBV9 to TRBJ2-1, with D perhaps matching TRBD2 (6 bases). Germline V CDR1 and CDR2: SGDLS, YYNGEE. The CDR3 sequence is 14 residues long. V was cut by 0 bases and J by 9 bases, with 13 bases left in between. CDR3 region: CASSVAGEEGEQFF. CDR3 coding DNA: TGTGCCAGCAGCGTAGCTGGAGAGGAGGGTGAGCAGTTCTTC.